A single sample gave rise to the 10 T cell receptor beta chains below, sequenced in a study of blood T cell repertoires in COVID-19. Here immunoSEQ multiplex PCR was the method, and the copy in TCRdb shows in-frame clones only, minus some. Altogether some 320,000 clones are present, around nine tenths being singletons, with the ten largest covering about 4%. The sequencing input was PBMCs or T cells enriched from blood (not recorded which). These receptors all stem from a woman aged 25 to 39 who had been exposed to COVID-19.

CDR3 protein: CASSRGQMTNYGYTF. Written as DNA, the CDR3 is TGTGCCAGTAGTCGGGGACAGATGACTAACTATGGCTACACCTTC. The rearrangement uses TRBV19 and TRBJ1-2, with 7 bases matching TRBD1. Trimming at V came to 5 bases and at J to 0 bases, leaving 6 bases not matched to a gene. The germline V gene encodes CDR1 LNHDA and CDR2 SQIVND (reference sequence). The CDR3 is 15 residues long.

The chain couples TRBV1 to TRBJ2-7; TRBD2 reflects the table's D call only, with no check against the DNA. TRBV1 is labeled a pseudogene. This CDR3 region has 11 residues. The CDR3 nucleotides are TGCACCAGCAGTACTAGTTGCGAGCAGTACTTC. Translating gives CTSSTSCEQYF.

The chain uses TRBV3-1 (or the pseudogene TRBV3-2) and TRBJ2-3, with D perhaps matching TRBD2 (6 bases). Between the trimmed V and J ends, which lost 5 bases and 2 bases, there was a span of 14 bases. The CDR3 is 15 residues long. Germline V gene lookup returns CDR1 LGHDT and CDR2 YNNKEL (reference sequence). CDR3 sequence reads: CASSNRGGNTDTQYF. DNA for the CDR3: TGTGCCAGCAGCAACCGAGGAGGGAACACAGATACGCAGTATTTT.

This chain joins TRBV20-1 and TRBJ2-2, with 8 bases identical to TRBD1. The ends lost 3 bases at V and 2 bases at J; junction bases unmatched: 5. Per germline, CDR1 DFQATT and CDR2 SNEGSKA (reference sequence). This CDR3 has 15 amino acids. The CDR3 DNA reads TGCAGTGCTAGTCAGCAGGGGGCCAACACCGGGGAGCTGTTTTTT. Translated, it gives CSASQQGANTGELFF.

The chain joins TRBV7-7 to TRBJ2-1, with TRBD1 identical over 7 bases. The J segment lost 8 bases and the V segment lost 5 bases, leaving 21 bases of the junction unmatched. The CDR3 is 18 residues long. Germline-derived CDR1 and CDR2 are SSHAT and FNYEAQ (reference sequence). CDR3 sequence reads: CASSPLGKGAILIDEQFF. The CDR3 DNA reads TGTGCCAGCAGCCCCCTTGGAAAGGGGGCAATTTTGATCGATGAGCAGTTCTTC. Full variable domain (remainder filled in from reference TRBV7-7 and TRBJ2-1): GAGVSQSPRYKVTKRGQDVTLRCDPISSHATLYWYQQALGQGPEFLTYFNYEAQPDKSGLPSDRFSAERPEGSISTLTIQRTEQRDSAMYRCASSPLGKGAILIDEQFFGPGTRLTVL.

The chain couples TRBV7-6 to TRBJ2-1; D not resolved. This CDR3 region has 14 residues. Trimming cost V 5 bases and J 8 bases, with 16 bases left between them. The germline CDR1 and CDR2 sequences are SGHVS and FNYEAQ. The CDR3 loop reads CASSRGSRLDEQFF. In DNA, the CDR3 is TGTGCCAGCAGCCGAGGAAGTAGGTTGGATGAGCAGTTCTTC.

This clone was recorded only once. This chain uses TRBV6-5 with TRBJ2-7, with a tentative D call TRBD1 (5 bases). The germline gives CDR1 MNHEY, CDR2 SVGAGI. V was pared by 5 bases and J by 7 bases, with 9 bases between. This CDR3 is built from 11 residues. This chain's CDR3 is CASSQGREQYF. The DNA of the CDR3 is TGTGCCAGCAGTCAGGGAAGGGAGCAGTACTTC.

The chain combines TRBV7-2 with TRBJ2-5; 7 positions match TRBD1. The CDR3 loop spans 18 amino acids. V lost 5 bases to trimming and J lost 1 base; unmatched junction nucleotides: 16. CDR1 SGHTA and CDR2 FQGNSA come from the germline V gene. Written as DNA, the CDR3 is TGTGCCAGCAGCCCTATTCCAGACCCCACAGGGGCCCAAGAGACCCAGTACTTC. Its protein is CASSPIPDPTGAQETQYF. The whole variable domain, filled in from reference TRBV7-2 and TRBJ2-5, reads GAGVSQSPSNKVTEKGKDVELRCDPISGHTALYWYRQSLGQGLEFLIYFQGNSAPDKSGLPSDRFSAERTGGSVSTLTIQRTQQEDSAVYLCASSPIPDPTGAQETQYFGPGTRLLVL.

This chain connects TRBV11-2 to TRBJ1-3; the match to TRBD1 covers 8 bases. The CDR3 runs to 19 residues. The trim removed 1 base at V and 1 base at J, leaving 12 bases unmatched. In germline, CDR1 is SGHAT, CDR2 FQNNGV. CDR3 region: CASSLAPRDRTGSGNTIYF. The CDR3 DNA sequence: TGTGCCAGCAGCTTAGCACCGAGGGACAGGACCGGATCTGGAAACACCATATATTTT.

This rearrangement joins TRBV11-2 to TRBJ1-1; perhaps TRBD1 as D (6 bases). This CDR3 comprises 15 residues. V was trimmed by 3 bases and J by 5 bases, leaving 16 bases between them. The germline CDR1 and CDR2 sequences are SGHAT and FQNNGV. Here the CDR3 reads CASSFPRQGSTEAFF. CDR3 coding DNA: TGTGCCAGCAGCTTTCCTCGGCAGGGGAGTACTGAAGCTTTCTTT. Supplemented by reference TRBV11-2 and TRBJ1-1, the full variable domain reads EAGVAQSPRYKIIEKRQSVAFWCNPISGHATLYWYQQILGQGPKLLIQFQNNGVVDDSQLPKDRFSAERLKGVDSTLKIQPAKLEDSAVYLCASSFPRQGSTEAFFGQGTRLTVV.